This TCR beta chain was recorded in a study of graft-versus-host responses after intestinal transplantation. Looked up from germline, CDR1 is LGHNT and CDR2 is FRNRAP. The CDR3 loop spans 14 amino acids. V lost 7 bases to trimming and J lost 5 bases, with 18 bases between them. Produced via immunoSEQ multiplex PCR; TCRdb's table is partial and in-frame only. The sample includes tens of thousands of clones, 75% to 95% of them seen just once. Of note for this clone: The antigen remains unidentified.

The TCR sequence derives from a human donor who received an intestinal transplant. The chain employs TRBV12-5 and TRBJ2-7; D possibly corresponds to TRBD2 (6 bases). Here the sequenced sample was unstimulated CD8+ T cells sorted from spleen or lymph node cells, taken before intestinal transplant. CDR3 nucleotides: TGTGCTAGTGCCCCCCGGGACTCGTACCACGAGCAGTACTTC. Its protein product is CASAPRDSYHEQYF.